The rows below give T cell receptor beta chains drawn from one sample of a study of beta chain features in type 1 diabetes. Assay used: immunoSEQ multiplex PCR; TCRdb lists only in-frame clones, some missing. This sample has under 950,000 clones, with 17% found just once. The sample comprised naive CD4+ T cells from blood. These receptors originate from a woman aged 18-30 years in good health. The CDR3 runs from the conserved cysteine through the conserved F or W. Each record gives: CDR3 length, V gene, D gene, clone size, J gene, CDR3 protein, CDR3 DNA. The D gene is left open where the match is weak. Clone size is shown for a subset of rows, as once, few, many or a class of expanded clone.

15	TRBV6-1	TRBD2	NA	TRBJ2-7	CASSDGTSASYEQYF	TGTGCCAGCAGCGACGGGACTAGCGCGTCCTACGAGCAGTACTTC
16	TRBV14	NA	few	TRBJ1-3	CASSQVGGSSGNTIYF	TGTGCCAGCAGCCAAGTCGGGGGGAGCTCTGGAAACACCATATATTTT
15	TRBV7-9	NA	NA	TRBJ2-2	CASSLAGLDPGELFF	TGTGCCAGCAGCTTAGCAGGGTTGGACCCCGGGGAGCTGTTTTTT
15	TRBV7-3	TRBD1	few	TRBJ2-5	CASSLNTGARETQYF	TGTGCCAGCAGCTTAAACACAGGGGCTAGGGAGACCCAGTACTTC
13	TRBV6-6	NA	NA	TRBJ1-5	CASTTPGLQPQHF	TGTGCCAGCACTACCCCGGGTTTGCAGCCCCAGCATTTT
12	TRBV7-9	NA	few	TRBJ2-7	CASEDRSYEQYF	TGTGCCAGCGAGGACAGATCCTACGAGCAGTACTTC
12	TRBV29-1	TRBD1	few	TRBJ2-1	CSTGTGGDGQFF	TGCAGCACTGGGACAGGGGGCGACGGGCAGTTCTTC
13	TRBV5-1	NA	few	TRBJ1-1	CASSLIGGTEAFF	TGCGCCAGCAGCTTGATCGGGGGCACTGAAGCTTTCTTT
15	TRBV5-1	NA	NA	TRBJ1-5	CASSHSGGYDQPQHF	TGCGCCAGCAGCCACTCCGGGGGTTACGATCAGCCCCAGCATTTT
16	TRBV7-8	NA	NA	TRBJ1-4	CASSPQPGTVNEKLFF	TGTGCCAGCAGCCCCCAGCCCGGGACGGTTAATGAAAAACTGTTTTTT
14	TRBV5-1	NA	NA	TRBJ2-5	CASSFGSNQETQYF	TGCGCCAGCAGCTTCGGCTCCAACCAAGAGACCCAGTACTTC
15	TRBV7-9	NA	few	TRBJ1-2	CASSLAGQPNYGYTF	TGTGCCAGCAGCTTAGCGGGTCAGCCTAACTATGGCTACACCTTC
18	TRBV19	TRBD1	few	TRBJ2-2	CASSNRDRVMSGTGELFF	TGTGCCAGTAGTAACCGGGACAGGGTAATGTCCGGGACCGGGGAGCTGTTTTTT
12	TRBV28	NA	NA	TRBJ2-7	CASSLTRFGQYF	TGTGCCAGCAGTTTGACCCGATTCGGGCAGTACTTC
11	TRBV20-1	NA	NA	TRBJ2-5	CSARNPRAQYF	TGCAGTGCTAGAAACCCTCGGGCCCAGTACTTC
19	TRBV29-1	TRBD1	few	TRBJ2-1	CSVPTWGTGRQAGVNEQFF	TGCAGCGTCCCCACCTGGGGGACAGGGCGTCAGGCGGGAGTCAATGAGCAGTTCTTC
12	TRBV5-4	NA	NA	TRBJ2-1	CASSLTDNEQFF	TGTGCCAGCAGCCTGACAGACAATGAGCAGTTCTTC
15	TRBV28	NA	few	TRBJ2-5	CASSSMRAKQETQYF	TGTGCCAGCAGTTCAATGCGGGCCAAACAAGAGACCCAGTACTTC
15	TRBV18	TRBD2	NA	TRBJ2-7	CASSPAGVLGYEQYF	TGTGCCAGCTCACCAGCGGGGGTGTTAGGCTACGAGCAGTACTTC
13	TRBV18	NA	NA	TRBJ2-7	CASSPGGSYEQYF	TGTGCCAGCTCACCAGGGGGGAGCTACGAGCAGTACTTC
11	TRBV7-9	NA	NA	TRBJ1-1	CASSVYTEAFF	TGTGCCAGCTCTGTCTACACTGAAGCTTTCTTT